The next 28 T cell receptor beta chains were all read from a single sample in a study of OX40 agonist ivuxolimab in advanced cancers. Clones were read by immunoSEQ multiplex PCR, and TCRdb kept only the in-frame ones, dropping some. This sample has some 65,000 clones, with 89% found just once. The starting material was CD4+ or CD8+ T cells sorted from blood, obtained in a trial of the OX40 agonist ivuxolimab. These receptors were obtained from an adult with an advanced solid tumor such as melanoma, head and neck, liver or kidney cancer.

V is TRBV27 and J is TRBJ2-3; 11 bases align to TRBD1. V was pared by 5 bases and J by 5 bases, with 9 bases of the junction left unmatched. The CDR3 sequence is 16 residues long. Germline lookup yields CDR1 MNHEY and CDR2 SMNVEV (reference sequence). CDR3 protein: CASSLGQGATLDTQYF. In nucleotides, the CDR3 is TGTGCCAGCAGTCTCGGACAGGGGGCGACTTTAGATACGCAGTATTTT.

The chain carries TRBV14 and TRBJ2-1; 8 bases match TRBD1. CDR1 is SGHDN and CDR2 is FVKESK in the germline V gene. V gave up 0 bases and J gave up 1 base; unmatched junction bases: 5. This CDR3 is 17 amino acids long. The CDR3 DNA reads TGTGCCAGCAGCCAAGACGGGACAGGTGGTTCCTACAATGAGCAGTTCTTC. It codes for CASSQDGTGGSYNEQFF.

The chain couples TRBV9 to TRBJ2-3; 9 nucleotides align to TRBD1. CDR3 length equals 16 residues. V shed 3 bases and J 0 bases; nucleotides not matched to a gene: 5. Germline-derived CDR1 and CDR2 are SGDLS and YYNGEE. The CDR3 region has the DNA TGTGCCAGCAGCGCAACAGGGGGCTCTAGCACAGATACGCAGTATTTT. Protein sequence: CASSATGGSSTDTQYF.

The chain joins TRBV23-1 to TRBJ2-1, with 7 positions matching TRBD1. TRBV23-1 is an ORF, with its function uncertain. The CDR3 spans 15 residues. Unmatched junction bases numbered 10, after V lost 8 bases and J lost 3 bases. Here the CDR3 DNA reads TGCGCCAGCCCAGCCCAGACAGGGTGCTACAATGAGCAGTTCTTC. Its protein is CASPAQTGCYNEQFF.

The genes are TRBV30 and TRBJ2-5; possibly TRBD1 for D (5 bases). Trimming shortened V by 4 bases and J by 2 bases, and 14 bases separated the two germline ends. The CDR3 covers 14 residues. Germline lookup yields CDR1 GTSNPN and CDR2 SVGIG (reference sequence). The CDR3 coding sequence is TGTGCCTGGAAAAAAGGACACGGGCAAGAGACCCAGTACTTC. Translating it yields CAWKKGHGQETQYF.

This clone turned up a few times. This rearrangement joins TRBV11-2 to TRBJ2-7, with TRBD1 matching over 7 bases. CDR3 length: 17 amino acids. The germline V gene encodes CDR1 SGHAT and CDR2 FQNNGV. V dropped 5 bases and J dropped 4; count of bases not matched to a gene: 17. CDR3: CASSTIALGGFSYEQYF. CDR3 nucleotide sequence: TGTGCCAGCAGCACTATCGCCCTAGGGGGCTTTTCTTACGAGCAGTACTTC.

The CDR3 is CASSRDSGDTQYF. The CDR3 coding sequence is TGTGCCAGCAGCCGGGACTCGGGAGATACGCAGTATTTT. This rearrangement joins TRBV7-7 to TRBJ2-3, with D perhaps matching TRBD2 (6 bases). V lost 5 bases and J lost 5, with 11 bases in between. Per germline, CDR1 SSHAT and CDR2 FNYEAQ (reference sequence). The CDR3 is made up of 13 amino acids.

The chain carries TRBV4-2 and TRBJ1-3; 7 bases match TRBD1. The CDR3 contains 16 residues. The trim removed 0 bases at V and 2 bases at J, leaving 4 bases unmatched. Germline CDR1 is LGHNA and CDR2 is YNFKEQ. CDR3 DNA sequence: TGTGCCAGCAGCCAAGACAGACAGGGCGCTGGAAACACCATATATTTT. Translation: CASSQDRQGAGNTIYF.

The chain combines TRBV7-9 with TRBJ1-5; the match to TRBD1 covers 8 bases. The CDR3 length is 14 residues. Germline V gene data show CDR1 as SEHNR and CDR2 as FQNEAQ (reference sequence). V trimming: 2 bases; J trimming: 5 bases; junction bases outside the gene matches: 2. CDR3 sequence reads: CASSLNRGDQPQHF. Here the CDR3 DNA reads TGTGCCAGCAGCTTAAACAGGGGGGATCAGCCCCAGCATTTT.

The genes are TRBV27 and TRBJ2-7; 7 bases map to TRBD1. Germline V gene lookup returns CDR1 MNHEY and CDR2 SMNVEV (reference sequence). The V and J ends lost 7 bases and 2 bases, in that order; junction bases with no gene match: 8. CDR3 size: 14 residues. In DNA, the CDR3 is TGTGCCAGCACTAGACAGGGTTCCCCCTACGAGCAGTACTTC. Translated, it gives CASTRQGSPYEQYF.

The CDR3 nucleotides read TGTGCCAGCATTCCCCTACTGCGGGGCCCACAGGGTAACCAAGAGACCCAGTACTTC. This gives the protein CASIPLLRGPQGNQETQYF. The rearrangement uses TRBV28 and TRBJ2-5, with D perhaps matching TRBD1 or TRBD2 (6 bases each). CDR3 length: 19 residues. Deletions cut 7 bases from V and 0 bases from J, with 27 bases between. The germline gives CDR1 MDHEN, CDR2 SYDVKM.

This clone showed up just once. The J gene is TRBJ2-1, the V gene TRBV7-3; D remains ambiguous. Trimming cost V 5 bases and J 3 bases, with 8 bases left between them. The CDR3 runs 13 residues. The V gene's germline CDR1 is SGHTA and CDR2 FQGTGA. CDR3 in amino acids: CASSDLNYNEQFF. The DNA for the CDR3 is TGTGCCAGCAGCGACTTGAACTACAATGAGCAGTTCTTC.

This chain links TRBV19 with TRBJ2-2, with D unclear. Germline CDR1 reads LNHDA; CDR2 reads SQIVND (reference sequence). Trimming stripped 9 bases from V and 4 bases from J, with 9 bases between. CDR3 length: 12 amino acids. The CDR3: CASTDGTGELFF. DNA for the CDR3: TGTGCCAGCACGGACGGCACCGGGGAGCTGTTTTTT.

The V gene is TRBV30, the J gene TRBJ1-5, with D perhaps TRBD1 (6 bases). The V and J ends lost 2 bases and 4 bases respectively, with 15 bases between them. The CDR3 runs to 15 residues. The V gene's germline CDR1 is GTSNPN and CDR2 SVGIG (reference sequence). This chain's CDR3 is CAWSYREGVNQPQHF. The CDR3 DNA is TGTGCCTGGAGTTACAGGGAAGGAGTGAATCAGCCCCAGCATTTT.

The sample holds one count of this clone. The chain couples TRBV7-2 to TRBJ2-7; D perhaps matches TRBD1 (5 bases). The V end was cut by 7 bases, the J end by 3 bases, with 13 bases between. The CDR3 length is 13 residues. Germline V CDR1 and CDR2: SGHTA, FQGNSA. Written as DNA, the CDR3 is TGTGCCAGCACCCCCTGGGGCTACTACGAGCAGTACTTC. This translates into CASTPWGYYEQYF. Full variable domain (remainder filled in from reference TRBV7-2 and TRBJ2-7): GAGVSQSPSNKVTEKGKDVELRCDPISGHTALYWYRQSLGQGLEFLIYFQGNSAPDKSGLPSDRFSAERTGGSVSTLTIQRTQQEDSAVYLCASTPWGYYEQYFGPGTRLTVT.

The J gene is TRBJ2-5, the V gene TRBV5-8; 8 nucleotides match TRBD1. With V trimmed by 0 bases and J by 5 bases, 6 bases remained unmatched. Germline CDR1 reads SGHTS; CDR2 reads YDEGEE. The CDR3 length is 15 residues. The CDR3 region is CASSLGQGAWETQYF. The CDR3 coding sequence is TGTGCCAGCAGCTTGGGGCAGGGGGCTTGGGAGACCCAGTACTTC.

This chain links TRBV13 with TRBJ2-7, with 12 bases lining up with TRBD1. This CDR3 comprises 14 residues. The J segment lost 7 bases and the V segment lost 7 bases, leaving 8 bases of the junction unmatched. Germline assignment: CDR1 PRHDT and CDR2 FYEKMQ (reference sequence). The CDR3 DNA follows: TGTGCCAGCAAGGAGGGACAGGGGGCAGGTGAGCAGTACTTC. This gives the protein CASKEGQGAGEQYF.

This clone appeared a few times. The genes are TRBV19 and TRBJ2-7; D tentatively fits TRBD1 or TRBD2 (5 bases each). V shed 5 bases and J shed 1 base, with 9 bases lying between them. Looked up from germline, CDR1 is LNHDA and CDR2 is SQIVND (reference sequence). CDR3 length equals 13 residues. The CDR3 sequence: CASSRDLSYEQYF. The CDR3 DNA follows: TGTGCCAGTAGTCGGGACCTTTCCTACGAGCAGTACTTC.

V is TRBV11-2 and J is TRBJ2-1, with 11 bases fitting TRBD2. CDR3 length: 15 amino acids. Germline CDR1 SGHAT, CDR2 FQNNGV. The junction had 4 bases not matched to a gene; V was cut back by 6 bases and J by 3 bases. For the CDR3, the DNA is TGTGCCAGCAGAGATAGCGGGGGGGGCTACAATGAGCAGTTCTTC. Its translation is CASRDSGGGYNEQFF.

The genes are TRBV29-1 and TRBJ2-7, with D perhaps given as TRBD1 or TRBD2 (5 bases each). Trimming cost V 0 bases and J 7 bases, with 13 bases left between them. This CDR3 is 13 amino acids long. Germline CDR1 is SQVTM and CDR2 is ANQGSEA. DNA of the CDR3: TGCAGCGTTGAAGAGGGGCCGAGGGGAGAGCAGTACTTC. Translating it yields CSVEEGPRGEQYF.

The CDR3 DNA sequence: TGTGCCAGCAGGGACCGGTTGTACACTGAAGCTTTCTTT. It codes for CASRDRLYTEAFF. The chain couples TRBV28 to TRBJ1-1; D is unresolved. The germline V and J ends were trimmed by 6 bases and 3 bases, with 11 bases remaining between them. Germline loops: CDR1 MDHEN, CDR2 SYDVKM. This CDR3 is 13 amino acids long.

V usage is TRBV9 and J usage is TRBJ1-1; D is undetermined. V lost 0 bases, J lost 3 bases, and 12 bases lay in between. There are 15 residues in the CDR3. Germline CDR1 and CDR2: SGDLS and YYNGEE. The CDR3 spells CASSVAKGLDTEAFF. Written as DNA, the CDR3 is TGTGCCAGCAGCGTAGCAAAGGGTCTTGACACTGAAGCTTTCTTT. The entire variable domain, with the rest obtained from reference TRBV9 and TRBJ1-1, is as follows: DSGVTQTPKHLITATGQRVTLRCSPRSGDLSVYWYQQSLDQGLQFLIQYYNGEERAKGNILERFSAQQFPDLHSELNLSSLELGDSALYFCASSVAKGLDTEAFFGQGTRLTVV.

V gene TRBV19 combines with J gene TRBJ2-1; 14 positions agree with TRBD2. Germline values: CDR1 LNHDA, CDR2 SQIVND (reference sequence). With V trimmed by 6 bases and J by 4 bases, 2 bases remained unmatched. This CDR3 has 15 residues. CDR3 sequence (DNA): TGTGCCAGTAGCCGACTAGCGGGGGGGTACAATGAGCAGTTCTTC. It codes for CASSRLAGGYNEQFF.

J is TRBJ2-1 and V is TRBV19, with D unclear. Germline loops: CDR1 LNHDA, CDR2 SQIVND (reference sequence). The CDR3 runs 15 residues. Trimming removed 1 base from V and 9 bases from J, with 16 bases in between. The CDR3: CASSIVPYLSSEQFF. The DNA for the CDR3 is TGTGCCAGTAGTATAGTGCCGTACCTTTCGAGTGAGCAGTTCTTC.

The chain employs TRBV27 and TRBJ1-5; TRBD1 matches 7 bases. Germline CDR1 is MNHEY and CDR2 is SMNVEV (reference sequence). Trimming cost V 5 bases and J 6 bases; bases outside gene matches: 7. The CDR3 is 14 residues long. CDR3 coding DNA: TGTGCCAGCAGTCTCACAGGGGAGGGTCAGCCCCAGCATTTT. Translating it yields CASSLTGEGQPQHF.

The V call is TRBV29-1, the J call TRBJ2-1, with D maybe TRBD2 (6 bases). Germline V gene lookup returns CDR1 SQVTM and CDR2 ANQGSEA. V lost 0 bases to trimming and J lost 10 bases, with 10 bases between them. This CDR3 is 12 amino acids long. The CDR3 loop is CSVEDRLGEQFF. DNA of the CDR3: TGCAGCGTTGAAGACAGACTAGGGGAGCAGTTCTTC.

This clone was observed a single time. The chain combines TRBV15 with TRBJ2-7; 11 positions match TRBD2. CDR3 length equals 15 residues. V lost 5 bases and J lost 2; bases outside the gene matches: 5. Germline CDR1 LNHNV, CDR2 YYDKDF (reference sequence). The CDR3 DNA follows: TGTGCCACCAGCCTAGCGGGGGGCTTAGCCTACGAGCAGTACTTC. Its translation: CATSLAGGLAYEQYF.

V usage is TRBV30 and J usage is TRBJ2-2, with D unclear. V lost 4 bases to trimming and J lost 4 bases, with 7 bases between them. Germline V gene sequence: CDR1 GTSNPN, CDR2 SVGIG (reference sequence). This CDR3 contains 12 residues. As DNA, the CDR3 is TGTGCCTGGAATGATTTCACCGGGGAGCTGTTTTTT. Its protein product is CAWNDFTGELFF.